This T cell receptor beta chain was observed in a study of blood T cell repertoires in COVID-19. Study background: Specimens from acute and convalescent COVID-19 originated in the United States, Italy and Spain.

The germline CDR1 and CDR2 sequences are SQVTM and ANQGSEA. J gave up 1 base and V 8 bases, and 7 bases lay outside the gene matches. The CDR3 has 13 residues. Here immunoSEQ multiplex PCR was the method, and the copy in TCRdb shows in-frame clones only, minus some. The sample holds more than 200,000 clones, approximately 79% seen once. The sample comprised peripheral blood. The receptor was isolated from a woman in her thirties or forties with active or convalescent COVID-19. J is TRBJ1-1 and V is TRBV29-1; 7 positions match TRBD1. The CDR3 DNA follows: TGCAGCATCCGACAGGGAGGGAACACTGAAGCTTTCTTT. Protein product: CSIRQGGNTEAFF.